This record looks at one T cell receptor beta chain sequence and its context. The target of this receptor is not known. It has no much larger one-base neighbor in the sample; base qualities were not kept. The time point label on this specimen signifies: baseline before first vaccination. Samples from vaccinated people were obtained from the UK trials COV001 and COV002, which included a single-blind randomized controlled phase 2/3 trial of AZD1222 (ChAdOx1 nCoV-19) in healthy adults. For TCRbeta chain sequencing, PBMC samples from trial participants were taken at day 0 and at day 28 after the second dose. The data derive from a study of T cell responses to AZD1222 COVID-19 vaccine (dated by TCRdb to the early 2020s). At the level of the whole study: AZD1222 recipients whose second dose came at about 4 weeks and those whose second dose came at about 12 weeks were combined into one group, since spike-specific TCR depth and breadth did not differ between the two schedules. A total of 230 to 250 trial participants underwent TCR sequencing, of whom nearly 210 received two doses of AZD1222 and around 26 received two doses of the MenACWY control vaccine. Trial participants were enrolled by age into subgroups of 18-55, 56-69 and 70-plus years, and around 150, 28 and 57 TCR-sequenced participants, respectively, were included in these subgroups.

The CDR3 regions of human TCRbeta chains were subjected to immunosequencing. In the source study's methods: TCRs in the repertoires were matched against a reference library of SARS-CoV-2-specific TCRs that had been generated with the MIRA antigen-specificity platform. Breadth was defined as the fraction of unique TCRs that were SARS-CoV-2-associated, and depth was defined as the fraction of total T cells that were SARS-CoV-2-associated. Using the MIRA data, every spike-specific TCR was mapped to the spike region that the TCR reacted to and assigned to either a CD4 or a CD8 class. Log10-transformed breadth and depth values were compared by one-way ANOVA with Sidak's multiple comparisons tests. What TCRdb holds here is the immuneACCESS table cut down to in-frame rearrangements. Part of the clones is not present; checked against another copy, under half of the missing clones reflect an unresolved V gene, and the others are unexplained. V and J calls and clone size are copied from that table; D and trimming were computed from the DNA. The sample table holds about 180,000 clones, of which around nine tenths were seen once. Approximately 0.5% of the sample is held by the ten biggest clonotypes.

From the germline V gene, CDR1 is SGDLS and CDR2 is YYNGEE. Relative to germline, V is 6 bases shorter and J is 0 bases shorter, with 9 bases between their ends. Its CDR3 holds 14 amino acids, cysteine through phenylalanine. Here the CDR3 DNA is all that survives: 42 bases in frame from base 1. What the study reported, not specific to this receptor: After two AZD1222 doses, spike-specific TCR breadth and depth were significantly higher than at day 0 and than in MenACWY recipients. The vaccine-associated CD4 TCRs covered the entire spike protein, and the dominant responses fell in regions 160-218 and 743-854. Reportedly, almost half of the unique spike-specific TCRs recognized epitopes lying outside the regions that are mutated in the B.1.351 and B.1.1.7 variants. Conclusions about previously exposed vaccinees are limited because only six or seven AZD1222 recipients were SARS-CoV-2 seropositive at baseline. Participants were mostly white British, with more females than males. The authors suggested clonal diversity may have been underestimated. Because no samples from the day 14 peak response were available, repertoires could be characterized only after the peak T cell response. The 56-69-year group was small, and its depth increase did not reach significance, likely because of low power.

Sequenced material: peripheral blood, taken on day 0 of AZD1222 vaccination. The clonotype originates from an adult in good health. This receptor chain uses TRBV9 and TRBJ1-4; the D gene lacks a confident call. The CDR3 region reads CASKPPSTNEKLFF. The nucleotide sequence is given as TGTGCCAGCAAACCGCCGTCAACTAATGAAAAACTGTTTTTT.